This entry features one TCR beta chain sequence. Its antigen remains unknown. The assay was immunoSEQ multiplex PCR, and TCRdb's table has in-frame clones only and misses some. The profile shows about 130,000 clones, approximately 84% of them singletons. This CDR3 spans 14 amino acids. Germline lookup yields CDR1 SGHTA and CDR2 FQGTGA. The trim removed 1 base at V and 4 bases at J, leaving 2 bases unmatched. The donors were in the roughly 110-subject validation cohort; that cohort was separate from the approximately 700-subject first cohort. This entry belongs to a study of cytomegalovirus exposure and HLA in healthy donors. Study-wide results and caveats: As confirmed in vitro, a few CMV-associated chains were specific for CMV antigens. Overall, approximately 150 TCR beta chains were annotated as cytomegalovirus-associated.

The rearrangement joins TRBV7-3 to TRBJ2-3; 7 positions agree with TRBD2. Sequencing was done on a sample of PBMCs. The TCR sequence derives from a man aged 25 to 40 in good health and CMV-seropositive. This CDR3 reads CASSLIAGADTQYF. CDR3 DNA sequence: TGTGCCAGCAGCTTAATAGCGGGTGCAGATACGCAGTATTTT.